The entry below gives a single T cell receptor (beta chain) sequence along with its context. This specimen comes from a study of glioma-infiltrating T cells after dendritic cell vaccination. Study details: Autologous tumor lysate was loaded overnight onto monocyte-derived dendritic cells grown seven to eight days with IL-4 and GM-CSF.

Clones were read by immunoSEQ multiplex PCR, and TCRdb kept only the in-frame ones, dropping some. Of approximately 100,000 clones listed, roughly three quarters are singletons. Isocitrate dehydrogenase mutation was absent in all glioblastoma patients. Before vaccination, two weeks after the third vaccination, and at progression, PBMC were collected. CDR3 length: 15 residues. With 9 bases clipped from V and 2 bases from J, the junction kept 10 bases outside the gene matches. Germline CDR1 LNHDA, CDR2 SQIVND (reference sequence). The genes are TRBV19 and TRBJ2-1; 7 bases map to TRBD1. The sample here was blood, taken before dendritic cell vaccination. The clonotype was recovered from a human donor with glioblastoma. The CDR3 coding sequence is TGTGCCAGCCTCAGACGAGGGGGCGCCTACAATGAGCAGTTCTTC. Translated, it gives CASLRRGGAYNEQFF. The variable domain in full, with the rest retrieved from reference TRBV19 and TRBJ2-1, is DGGITQSPKYLFRKEGQNVTLSCEQNLNHDAMYWYRQDPGQGLRLIYYSQIVNDFQKGDIAEGYSVSREKKESFPLTVTSAQKNPTAFYLCASLRRGGAYNEQFFGPGTRLTVL.